This TCR beta chain stems from a study of blood T cell repertoires in COVID-19. As for the study in general: COVID-19 samples from acute and convalescent phases originated in the United States, Italy and Spain. T cells, B-cell-depleted T cells, or PBMCs supplied cDNA or gDNA.

In the source study's methods: How many nucleated cells were present was estimated from reference gene primer amplification. Clones were read by immunoSEQ multiplex PCR, and TCRdb kept only the in-frame ones, dropping some. The V and J calls and the clone size are those of that table, but D and trimming were determined from the DNA. The sample includes about 220,000 clones, 80% to 90% of them seen just once. Germline V lookup: CDR1 KGHSH, CDR2 LQKENI. This CDR3 contains 14 residues. The ends were cut back, 5 bases at V and 7 bases at J, with 14 bases in the middle. V is TRBV18 and J is TRBJ1-4; no clear D gene. The sequence was collected from a woman aged 55-70 years who had recovered from COVID-19. The sequenced sample consisted of peripheral blood. The CDR3 DNA is TGTGCCAGCTCATCCCCCGGGGTTGCTGAAAAACTGTTTTTT. It is translated as CASSSPGVAEKLFF.